This TCR beta chain was observed in a study of T cell responses to AZD1222 COVID-19 vaccine. The CDR3 is 14 amino acids. V gave up 2 bases and J gave up 1 base, with 8 bases separating them. Germline V gene sequence: CDR1 SNHLY, CDR2 FYNNEI. The table came from immunoSEQ multiplex PCR; TCRdb's copy has only in-frame clones and leaves some out. In the table there are fewer than 140,000 clones, about nine tenths of which are singletons. The sequencing used peripheral blood, collected on day 0 of AZD1222 vaccination. The source of this sequence is an adult in good health. The chain recombines TRBV2 with TRBJ2-5; D not certain. CDR3 sequence (DNA): TGTGCCAGCAGTGAAAATACAGTCCAAGAGACCCAGTACTTC. It yields the protein CASSENTVQETQYF.